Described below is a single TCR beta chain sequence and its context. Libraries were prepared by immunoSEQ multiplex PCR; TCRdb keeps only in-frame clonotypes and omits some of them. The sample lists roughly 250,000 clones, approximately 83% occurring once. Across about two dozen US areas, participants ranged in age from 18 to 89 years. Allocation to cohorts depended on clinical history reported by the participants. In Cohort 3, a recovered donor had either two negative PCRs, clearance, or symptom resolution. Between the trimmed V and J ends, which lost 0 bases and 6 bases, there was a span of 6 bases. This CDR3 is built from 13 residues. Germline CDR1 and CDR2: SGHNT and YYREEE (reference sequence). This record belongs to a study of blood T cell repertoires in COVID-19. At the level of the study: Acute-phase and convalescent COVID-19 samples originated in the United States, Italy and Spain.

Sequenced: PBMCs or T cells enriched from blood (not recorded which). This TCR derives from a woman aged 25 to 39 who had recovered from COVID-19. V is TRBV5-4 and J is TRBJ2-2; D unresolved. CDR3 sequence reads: CASSLVSSGELFF. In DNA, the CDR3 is TGTGCCAGCAGCTTGGTTTCCTCCGGGGAGCTGTTTTTT.